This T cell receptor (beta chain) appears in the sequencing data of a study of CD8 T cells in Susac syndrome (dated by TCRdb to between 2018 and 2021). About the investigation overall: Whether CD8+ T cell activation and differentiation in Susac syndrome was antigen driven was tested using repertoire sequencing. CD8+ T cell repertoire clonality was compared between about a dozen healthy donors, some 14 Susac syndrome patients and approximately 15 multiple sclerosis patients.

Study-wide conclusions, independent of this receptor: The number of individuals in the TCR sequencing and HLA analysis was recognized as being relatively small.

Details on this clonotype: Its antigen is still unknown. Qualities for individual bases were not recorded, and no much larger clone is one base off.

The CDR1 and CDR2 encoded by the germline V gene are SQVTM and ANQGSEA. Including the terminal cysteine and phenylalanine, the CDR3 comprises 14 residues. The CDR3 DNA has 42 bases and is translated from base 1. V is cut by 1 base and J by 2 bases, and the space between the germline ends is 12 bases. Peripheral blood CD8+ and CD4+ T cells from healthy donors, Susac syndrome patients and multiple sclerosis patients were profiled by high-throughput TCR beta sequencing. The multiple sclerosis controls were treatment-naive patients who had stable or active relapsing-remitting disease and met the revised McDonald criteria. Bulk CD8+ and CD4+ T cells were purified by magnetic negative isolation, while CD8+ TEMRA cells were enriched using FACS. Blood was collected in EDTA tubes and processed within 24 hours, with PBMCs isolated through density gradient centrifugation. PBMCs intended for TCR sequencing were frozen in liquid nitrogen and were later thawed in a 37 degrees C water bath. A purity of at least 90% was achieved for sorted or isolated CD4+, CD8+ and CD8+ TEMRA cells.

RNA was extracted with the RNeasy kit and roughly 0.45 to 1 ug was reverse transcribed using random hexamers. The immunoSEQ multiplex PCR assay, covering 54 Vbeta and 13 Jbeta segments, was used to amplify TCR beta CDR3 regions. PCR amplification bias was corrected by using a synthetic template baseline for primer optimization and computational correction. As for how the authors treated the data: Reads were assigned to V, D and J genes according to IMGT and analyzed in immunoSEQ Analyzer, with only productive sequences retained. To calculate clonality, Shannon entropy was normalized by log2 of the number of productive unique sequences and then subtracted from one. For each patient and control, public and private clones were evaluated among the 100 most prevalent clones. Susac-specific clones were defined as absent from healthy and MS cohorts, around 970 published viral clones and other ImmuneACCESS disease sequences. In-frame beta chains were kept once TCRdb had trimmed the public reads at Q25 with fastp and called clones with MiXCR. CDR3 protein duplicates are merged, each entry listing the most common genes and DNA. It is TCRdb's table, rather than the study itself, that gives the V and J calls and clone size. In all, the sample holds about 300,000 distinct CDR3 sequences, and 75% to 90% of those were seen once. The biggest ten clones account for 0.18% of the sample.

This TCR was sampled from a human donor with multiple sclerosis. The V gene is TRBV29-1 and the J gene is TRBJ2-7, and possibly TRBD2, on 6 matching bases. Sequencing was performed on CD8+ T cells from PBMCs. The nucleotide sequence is TGCAGCGTTGAAGGTGCGGGGACGGCCTACGAGCAGTACTTC. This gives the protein CSVEGAGTAYEQYF.